These 22 T cell receptor beta chains originate from one sample sequenced in a study of T cells in Graves' hyperthyroidism and ophthalmopathy. Authors of the study amplified TCR beta CDR3 regions from RNA transcripts. The HTBI set primed first-round TCR CDR3 RT-PCR. Each CDR3 protein is one row after TCRdb ran MiXCR on the multiplex PCR reads. The data hold around 430,000 distinct CDR3 sequences, with 15% observed a single time. Input material: blood. These receptors were obtained from a woman in her thirties with Graves' hyperthyroidism.

This clonotype has more than one count but fewer than ten. The chain carries TRBV9 and TRBJ1-3, with D possibly being TRBD1 (5 bases). Germline values: CDR1 SGDLS, CDR2 YYNGEE. Trimming shortened V by 3 bases and J by 1 base, and 11 bases separated the two germline ends. The CDR3 length is 15 residues. DNA for the CDR3: TGTGCCAGCAGCGCCAGGGTTAGGTCTGGAAACACCATATATTTT. Amino acid sequence: CASSARVRSGNTIYF.

The chain's CDR3 is CSAQNVGGSQPQHF. CDR3 bases: TGCAGTGCCCAGAACGTCGGGGGCAGTCAGCCCCAGCATTTT. The V call is TRBV20-1, the J call TRBJ1-5, with D possibly TRBD1 on 6 matching bases. With 6 bases removed from V and 6 bases from J, the gap between germline ends came to 18 bases. CDR1 DFQATT and CDR2 SNEGSKA come from the germline V gene (reference sequence). This CDR3 contains 14 residues.

This clonotype was counted ten times or more. The J gene is TRBJ1-5, the V gene TRBV29-1; a possible D gene is TRBD1 (6 bases). V was cut by 6 bases and J by 1 base, with 19 bases left in between. Germline loops: CDR1 SQVTM, CDR2 ANQGSEA. The CDR3 loop spans 16 amino acids. DNA of the CDR3: TGCAGCGTCACCTTGGATGGGGGCCCAAGCAATCAGCCCCAGCATTTT. It is translated as CSVTLDGGPSNQPQHF.

At least ten counts were recorded for this clonotype. This chain uses TRBV29-1 with TRBJ1-1; no clear D. Germline loops: CDR1 SQVTM, CDR2 ANQGSEA. CDR3 length: 15 residues. V lost 4 bases, J lost 0 bases, and 15 bases lay in between. In DNA form, the CDR3 reads TGCAGCGTTGGTACACGGTTGACTCTGAACACTGAAGCTTTCTTT. Translation: CSVGTRLTLNTEAFF.

In this sample, this clonotype turned up many times. The chain is built from TRBV6-1 and TRBJ2-1, with TRBD2 identical over 10 bases. Per germline, CDR1 MNHNS and CDR2 SASEGT. The length of the CDR3 is 14 residues. V shed 6 bases, J shed 4 bases, and the junction held 3 bases outside the gene matches. In DNA form, the CDR3 reads TGTGCCAGCAGACCTAGCGGGAGTTACAATGAGCAGTTCTTC. This sequence encodes CASRPSGSYNEQFF.

This clonotype was observed many times. The chain carries TRBV28 and TRBJ2-3; D might be TRBD2 (5 bases). The CDR3 has 15 amino acids. V was shortened by 2 bases and J by 1 base, with 10 bases between the two germline ends. Germline CDR1 is MDHEN and CDR2 is SYDVKM. CDR3 protein: CASSLGQAGTDTQYF. The CDR3, as DNA: TGTGCCAGCAGTTTAGGTCAAGCGGGCACAGATACGCAGTATTTT. Looking up the rest from reference TRBV28 and TRBJ2-3 gives the full variable domain: DVKVTQSSRYLVKRTGEKVFLECVQDMDHENMFWYRQDPGLGLRLIYFSYDVKMKEKGDIPEGYSVSREKKERFSLILESASTNQTSMYLCASSLGQAGTDTQYFGPGTRLTVL.

The table lists this clonotype with a count of one. J is TRBJ2-3 and V is TRBV29-1; TRBD2 agrees at 9 bases. The CDR3 is 16 amino acids. After removal of 7 bases from V and 2 bases from J, the junction contained 13 bases not matched to a gene. Germline V gene sequence: CDR1 SQVTM, CDR2 ANQGSEA. CDR3 protein: CSAEGGRALDTDTQYF. The DNA for the CDR3 is TGCAGCGCAGAGGGCGGGAGGGCCTTGGACACAGATACGCAGTATTTT.

The table lists this clonotype with a few counts. The CDR3 loop reads CSARDLSGSRNEQFF. Here the CDR3 DNA reads TGCAGTGCTAGAGATCTTAGCGGGAGTAGGAATGAGCAGTTCTTC. The V and J genes are TRBV20-1 and TRBJ2-1, with 9 positions matching TRBD2. Looked up from germline, CDR1 is DFQATT and CDR2 is SNEGSKA (reference sequence). The CDR3 length is 15 residues. V was clipped by 0 bases and J by 7 bases; unmatched bases: 7.

This clonotype occurred a few times. The chain uses TRBV4-1 and TRBJ2-1, with 13 nucleotides matching TRBD2. The CDR3 is made up of 18 amino acids. With 1 base clipped from V and 6 bases from J, the junction kept 9 bases outside the gene matches. Germline CDR1 and CDR2: MGHRA and YSYEKL. This CDR3 is CASSQVDLGLAGPNEQFF. The CDR3 bases are TGCGCCAGCAGCCAAGTTGATTTGGGACTAGCGGGACCCAATGAGCAGTTCTTC.

This clonotype was recorded once. Given a much more abundant clone one base away, this may be a read error. This CDR3 reads CASSGPGQGDNEQYF. CDR3 DNA: TGTGCCAGCAGTGGGCCGGGACAGGGGGACAATGAGCAGTACTTC. This chain uses TRBV12-3 or TRBV12-4 with TRBJ2-1; 11 bases align to TRBD1. The J call may be wrong; the DNA end is better matched by TRBJ2-7. The CDR3 contains 15 residues.

In its sample, this clonotype was seen many times. The chain links TRBV28 to TRBJ2-1; no reliable D call. Between the trimmed V and J ends, which lost 3 bases and 2 bases, there was a span of 11 bases. The CDR3 sequence is 15 residues long. Germline V lookup: CDR1 MDHEN, CDR2 SYDVKM. In DNA form, the CDR3 reads TGTGCCAGCAGTTTTGTAGGTGGGGCCTACAATGAGCAGTTCTTC. Translation gives CASSFVGGAYNEQFF.

This chain connects TRBV19 to TRBJ2-1; 9 bases are a match to TRBD2. CDR1 and CDR2 from the germline V gene are LNHDA and SQIVND (reference sequence). The CDR3 is made up of 15 amino acids. V was clipped by 6 bases and J by 7 bases; unmatched bases: 10. CDR3 DNA sequence: TGTGCCAGTAGGGTCGCGGGAGGGCCGCAGAATGAGCAGTTCTTC. It is translated as CASRVAGGPQNEQFF.

This clonotype was seen many times. CDR3 nucleotides: TGTGCCAGCAGTACGGACAAGCCCCAGCATTTT. Translation: CASSTDKPQHF. The gene calls are TRBV28 and TRBJ1-5; maybe TRBD1 (5 bases). V lost 5 bases and J 8 bases, leaving 7 bases between the germline ends. The CDR3 has 11 residues. Germline V gives CDR1 MDHEN, CDR2 SYDVKM.

The table lists this clonotype with many counts. The gene calls are TRBV5-1 and TRBJ1-1, with D perhaps TRBD1 (6 bases). Deletions cut 4 bases from V and 7 bases from J, with 14 bases between. The CDR3 has 13 residues. The germline gives CDR1 SGHRS, CDR2 YFSETQ. CDR3 residues: CASSDPGQLEAFF. The CDR3 region has the DNA TGCGCCAGCAGCGACCCGGGACAACTTGAAGCTTTCTTT.

This clonotype showed up many times. J is TRBJ2-3 and V is TRBV12-3 or TRBV12-4; D unclear. The CDR3 is 13 amino acids. Trimming left V 3 bases short and J 1 base short, with 5 bases between. This chain's CDR3 is CASSFGGTDTQYF. The CDR3 nucleotides read TGTGCCAGCAGTTTCGGCGGCACAGATACGCAGTATTTT.

The J gene is TRBJ1-1, the V gene TRBV12-3 or TRBV12-4; 11 nucleotides line up with TRBD1. The trim removed 4 bases at V and 11 bases at J, leaving 9 bases unmatched. The CDR3 totals 14 residues. The CDR3: CASSSRTGGGLAFF. The CDR3 DNA follows: TGTGCCAGCAGTTCTAGGACAGGGGGCGGATTGGCTTTCTTT.

The V and J genes are TRBV27 and TRBJ2-3; 8 bases are a match to TRBD2. The CDR3 extends over 14 amino acids. Unmatched junction bases numbered 7, after V lost 7 bases and J lost 4 bases. CDR1 and CDR2 (germline): MNHEY, SMNVEV (reference sequence). The CDR3 loop reads CASNPSGSSDTQYF. The CDR3 bases are TGTGCCAGCAATCCGAGCGGGAGTTCAGATACGCAGTATTTT.

The table lists this clonotype with a few counts. The chain carries TRBV4-1 and TRBJ1-2; no clear D. Trimming removed 0 bases at V and 4 bases at J, with 15 bases between. The CDR3 runs to 16 residues. From germline, CDR1 is MGHRA and CDR2 YSYEKL. CDR3 loop: CASSQDPASGSYGYTF. In DNA form, the CDR3 reads TGCGCCAGCAGCCAAGATCCTGCCTCGGGGTCCTATGGCTACACCTTC.

This chain links TRBV4-2 with TRBJ2-1; D might be TRBD1 (5 bases). CDR1 is LGHNA, CDR2 YNFKEQ, per germline. CDR3 length equals 15 residues. V was pared by 1 base and J by 7 bases, with 14 bases between. CDR3 nucleotide sequence: TGTGCCAGCAGCCAAGCTCAGGCAGGGAAGAATGAGCAGTTCTTC. Its protein product is CASSQAQAGKNEQFF.

The rearrangement joins TRBV6-9 to TRBJ1-2; 7 bases fit TRBD1. CDR3 length: 14 amino acids. V dropped 3 bases and J dropped 3; count of bases not matched to a gene: 4. Germline values: CDR1 MNHGY, CDR2 SVAAGI. In DNA form, the CDR3 reads TGTGCCAGCAGTTACCAAGGGACAGACTATGGCTACACCTTC. Translating gives CASSYQGTDYGYTF.

This clonotype was seen ten or more times. The chain joins TRBV11-2 to TRBJ2-7, with D perhaps TRBD2 (5 bases). This CDR3 spans 14 amino acids. Looked up from germline, CDR1 is SGHAT and CDR2 is FQNNGV. V was clipped by 6 bases and J by 1 base, with 13 bases between them. For the CDR3, the DNA is TGTGCCAGCAGTAGAGGGAGCCTTTCCTACGAGCAGTACTTC. This sequence encodes CASSRGSLSYEQYF.

This clonotype was seen a handful of times. The chain links TRBV19 to TRBJ2-2, with 7 bases identical to TRBD1. The V segment lost 6 bases and the J segment 7 bases; nucleotides outside the gene matches: 5. The CDR3 loop spans 13 amino acids. Germline assignment: CDR1 LNHDA and CDR2 SQIVND (reference sequence). The CDR3 nucleotides read TGTGCCAGTAGATGGGACAGAAGCGGGGAGCTGTTTTTT. Translating it yields CASRWDRSGELFF.